The 21 T cell receptor beta chains in this list originate from one sample, sequenced in a study of blood T cell repertoires in COVID-19. This table comes from immunoSEQ multiplex PCR, and its TCRdb copy is limited to in-frame clones, with some not included. In the table there are 100,000 to 120,000 clones, approximately 82% of which are singletons. Sample: peripheral blood. Every receptor here comes from a woman of 80 years or more with acute or convalescent COVID-19.

The gene calls are TRBV3-1 (or the pseudogene TRBV3-2) and TRBJ1-6; D remains ambiguous. The CDR3 has 15 residues. V shed 0 bases and J shed 10 bases, with 13 bases lying between them. Germline values: CDR1 LGHDT, CDR2 YNNKEL (reference sequence). CDR3 bases: TGTGCCAGCAGCCAAGAGGGCCAAGGCTCCTCACCCCTCCACTTT. Amino acids: CASSQEGQGSSPLHF.

Only a few counts were recorded for this clone. The genes are TRBV10-2 and TRBJ2-1; perhaps TRBD1 as D (5 bases). Looked up from germline, CDR1 is WSHSY and CDR2 is SAAADI. Deletions cut 7 bases from V and 7 bases from J, with 32 bases between. This CDR3 has 19 amino acids. CDR3 nucleotide sequence: TGCGCCAGCACCTCTACTCGATTGGCAGGGCCCAGGACAAAAAATGAGCAGTTCTTC. This encodes CASTSTRLAGPRTKNEQFF.

This clone was seen once. The chain uses TRBV7-2 and TRBJ2-4; maybe TRBD1 (5 bases). CDR1 is SGHTA, CDR2 FQGNSA, per germline. This CDR3 spans 14 amino acids. V lost 5 bases, J lost 2 bases, and 10 bases lay in between. This chain's CDR3 is CASSPGSSKNIQYF. The CDR3 nucleotides read TGTGCCAGCAGCCCAGGGTCGTCCAAAAACATTCAGTACTTC.

The genes are TRBV14 and TRBJ2-5, with D possibly matching TRBD1 (7 bases). The CDR3 has 16 amino acids. Trimming left V 1 base short and J 2 bases short, with 14 bases between. The germline V gene has CDR1 SGHDN and CDR2 FVKESK. CDR3 in amino acids: CASSQVRGDGQETQYF. CDR3 DNA sequence: TGTGCCAGCAGCCAAGTCAGGGGGGACGGACAAGAGACCCAGTACTTC.

This chain connects TRBV6-2 or TRBV6-3 to TRBJ2-7; 8 bases map to TRBD2. Germline V gives CDR1 MNHEY, CDR2 SVGEGT. This CDR3 spans 15 amino acids. Trimming cost V 0 bases and J 7 bases; bases outside gene matches: 8. In DNA form, the CDR3 reads TGTGCCAGCAGTTACTCGCACCCGGGAGGGGGAGAGCAGTACGTC. Protein sequence: CASSYSHPGGGEQYV.

The J gene is TRBJ2-5, the V gene TRBV5-6; D perhaps matches TRBD1 (5 bases). From germline, CDR1 is SGHDT and CDR2 YYEEEE. The V end lost 2 bases, the J end lost 4 bases, and 15 bases lay between the germline ends. The CDR3 spans 15 residues. This CDR3 is CASSFGSKGVETQYF. As DNA, the CDR3 is TGTGCCAGCAGCTTTGGGTCCAAAGGGGTAGAGACCCAGTACTTC.

In DNA form, the CDR3 reads TGCGCCAGCAGCCAAGAAGCGAGGGATGGCTACACCTTC. Amino acid sequence: CASSQEARDGYTF. J is TRBJ1-2 and V is TRBV4-1, with D unclear. The ends were cut back, 0 bases at V and 6 bases at J, with 8 bases in the middle. The CDR3 is made up of 13 amino acids. CDR1 and CDR2 (germline): MGHRA, YSYEKL.

The chain is built from TRBV5-1 and TRBJ2-5, with D perhaps TRBD1 (5 bases). Germline V gene data show CDR1 as SGHRS and CDR2 as YFSETQ. Trimming shortened V by 1 base and J by 4 bases, and 14 bases separated the two germline ends. The CDR3 extends over 15 amino acids. The CDR3, as DNA: TGCGCCAGCAGCTTGCAGGGAAATATAATAGAGACCCAGTACTTC. Translation gives CASSLQGNIIETQYF. The variable domain in full, with the rest retrieved from reference TRBV5-1 and TRBJ2-5, is KAGVTQTPRYLIKTRGQQVTLSCSPISGHRSVSWYQQTPGQGLQFLFEYFSETQRNKGNFPGRFSGRQFSNSRSEMNVSTLELGDSALYLCASSLQGNIIETQYFGPGTRLLVL.

The chain employs TRBV19 and TRBJ2-5; 9 nucleotides align to TRBD2. The V gene end was trimmed by 5 bases and the J gene end by 5 bases; junction bases not matched to a gene: 9. The CDR3 totals 15 residues. Germline CDR1 is LNHDA and CDR2 is SQIVND (reference sequence). Here the CDR3 reads CASSWGGTSRETQYF. The CDR3 coding sequence is TGTGCCAGTAGTTGGGGCGGGACTAGCCGGGAGACCCAGTACTTC.

V is TRBV7-9 and J is TRBJ2-1, with TRBD2 matching over 7 bases. The junction had 6 bases not matched to a gene; V was cut back by 7 bases and J by 0 bases. Germline CDR1 is SEHNR and CDR2 is FQNEAQ (reference sequence). The CDR3 loop spans 15 amino acids. The CDR3 protein is CASKTSASSYNEQFF. CDR3 DNA sequence: TGTGCCAGCAAAACTAGCGCGAGCTCCTACAATGAGCAGTTCTTC.

The chain carries TRBV7-9 and TRBJ2-2; 8 nucleotides match TRBD1. This CDR3 is 16 amino acids long. The ends lost 2 bases at V and 5 bases at J; junction bases unmatched: 7. CDR1 and CDR2 (germline): SEHNR, FQNEAQ (reference sequence). CDR3 loop: CASSLIQTGDTGELFF. The CDR3 DNA reads TGTGCCAGCAGCTTAATCCAGACAGGGGATACCGGGGAGCTGTTTTTT.

The CDR3 bases are TGCAGCGATGGACAGACTAGCACAGATACGCAGTATTTT. This gives the protein CSDGQTSTDTQYF. The chain employs TRBV29-1 and TRBJ2-3, with D perhaps matching TRBD1 (6 bases). The ends were cut back, 7 bases at V and 0 bases at J, with 11 bases in the middle. Germline V gene lookup returns CDR1 SQVTM and CDR2 ANQGSEA. CDR3 length: 13 amino acids.

The chain carries TRBV11-3 and TRBJ2-7; 8 nucleotides agree with TRBD1. Trimming removed 6 bases from V and 1 base from J; junction bases left unmatched: 5. Per germline, CDR1 SGHNT and CDR2 YENEEA. This CDR3 spans 14 amino acids. CDR3 protein: CASRDREPSYEQYV. As DNA, the CDR3 is TGTGCCAGCAGGGACAGGGAACCTTCCTACGAGCAGTACGTC.

The chain recombines TRBV28 with TRBJ2-1, with D maybe TRBD1 (6 bases). Germline values: CDR1 MDHEN, CDR2 SYDVKM. Trimming removed 6 bases at V and 2 bases at J, with 14 bases between. The CDR3 consists of 15 residues. This chain's CDR3 is CASRISGAAYNEQFF. DNA for the CDR3: TGTGCCAGCAGAATTTCAGGGGCGGCCTACAATGAGCAGTTCTTC.

The chain uses TRBV28 and TRBJ2-3; TRBD1 matches at 9 bases. The junction had 6 bases not matched to a gene; V was cut back by 5 bases and J by 0 bases. The CDR3 sequence is 16 residues long. Per germline, CDR1 MDHEN and CDR2 SYDVKM. The CDR3 coding sequence is TGTGCCAGCAGTCCTTGGACAGGGGTTAGCACAGATACGCAGTATTTT. Amino acid sequence: CASSPWTGVSTDTQYF.

This chain connects TRBV11-2 to TRBJ2-2, with TRBD2 identical over 7 bases. Germline loops: CDR1 SGHAT, CDR2 FQNNGV. V was pared by 2 bases and J by 7 bases, with 4 bases of the junction left unmatched. The CDR3 has 14 residues. The CDR3 is CASSLSGNGGELFF. The CDR3 DNA is TGTGCCAGCAGCTTAAGCGGGAACGGCGGGGAGCTGTTTTTT.

The chain combines TRBV14 with TRBJ2-3, with D possibly being TRBD2 (6 bases). Germline values: CDR1 SGHDN, CDR2 FVKESK. The CDR3 is made up of 16 amino acids. V was pared by 2 bases and J by 6 bases, with 18 bases between. In nucleotides, the CDR3 is TGTGCCAGCAGCCAACTTTTGGGCGGGATGGGGGATACGCAGTATTTT. Residues: CASSQLLGGMGDTQYF. Full variable domain (missing parts from reference TRBV14 and TRBJ2-3): EAGVTQFPSHSVIEKGQTVTLRCDPISGHDNLYWYRRVMGKEIKFLLHFVKESKQDESGMPNNRFLAERTGGTYSTLKVQPAELEDSGVYFCASSQLLGGMGDTQYFGPGTRLTVL.

The V and J genes are TRBV27 and TRBJ2-7; weak D call: TRBD2 (6 bases). The V end lost 5 bases, the J end lost 3 bases, and 14 bases lay between the germline ends. Per the germline V gene, CDR1 is MNHEY and CDR2 is SMNVEV (reference sequence). The CDR3 is 14 residues long. The CDR3 DNA is TGTGCCAGCAGTGCCCGGGGGAGAGTCTACGAGCAGTACTTC. Its translation: CASSARGRVYEQYF.

This clone was seen just once. The V and J genes are TRBV10-3 and TRBJ2-2, with 11 bases matching TRBD1. Germline values: CDR1 ENHRY, CDR2 SYGVKD. V trimming: 7 bases; J trimming: 9 bases; junction bases outside the gene matches: 7. The CDR3 length is 14 residues. Here the CDR3 reads CAITQGQGDRELFF. CDR3 DNA: TGTGCCATCACCCAGGGACAGGGGGACCGGGAGCTGTTTTTT.

This chain uses TRBV2 with TRBJ1-1; D is unclear. The CDR3 is 13 residues long. In germline, CDR1 is SNHLY, CDR2 FYNNEI. With 5 bases removed from V and 5 bases from J, the gap between germline ends came to 12 bases. For the CDR3, the DNA is TGTGCCAGCAGTACAGAGAGATCAACTGAAGCTTTCTTT. It encodes CASSTERSTEAFF.

For this clone: A far larger clone is one base from this, pointing to a likely read error. The V call is TRBV7-2, the J call TRBJ2-3, with a weak D call TRBD1 (5 bases). V lost 2 bases and J 0 bases, leaving 6 bases between the germline ends. The CDR3 is 14 residues long. CDR1 is SGHTA and CDR2 is FQGNSA in the germline V gene. The CDR3 is CASSLQGSTDTQYF. Written as DNA, the CDR3 is TGTGCCAGCAGCTTACAGGGTAGCACAGATACGCAGTATTTT.